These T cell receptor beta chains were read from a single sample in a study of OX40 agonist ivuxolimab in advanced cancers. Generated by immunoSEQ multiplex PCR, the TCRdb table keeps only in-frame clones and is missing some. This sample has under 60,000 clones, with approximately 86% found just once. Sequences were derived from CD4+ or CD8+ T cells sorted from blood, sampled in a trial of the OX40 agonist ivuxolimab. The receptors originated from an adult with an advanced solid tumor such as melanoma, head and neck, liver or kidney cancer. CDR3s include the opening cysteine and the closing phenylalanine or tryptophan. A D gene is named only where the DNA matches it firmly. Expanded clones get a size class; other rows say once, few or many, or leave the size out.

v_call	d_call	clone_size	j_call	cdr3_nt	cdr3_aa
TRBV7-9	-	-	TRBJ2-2	TGTGCCAGCAGCTTCAAACTAGCCGTCACCGGGGAGCTGTTTTTT	CASSFKLAVTGELFF
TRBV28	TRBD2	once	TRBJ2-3	TGTGCCAGCAGTTTCCCGATGACTAGCGGAGAATTCACAGATACGCAGTATTTT	CASSFPMTSGEFTDTQYF
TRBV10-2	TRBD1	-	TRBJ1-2	TGCGCCAGCAGTGAGTCGAGGACAGGCCCTAACTATGGCTACACCTTC	CASSESRTGPNYGYTF
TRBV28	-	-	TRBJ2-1	TGTGCCAGCAGTTTTCGTGCGGGAAACTACAATGAGCAGTTCTTC	CASSFRAGNYNEQFF
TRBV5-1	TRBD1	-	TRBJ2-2	TGCGCCAGCAGCCCTTCCGGGACAGGGTACACCGGGGAGCTGTTTTTT	CASSPSGTGYTGELFF
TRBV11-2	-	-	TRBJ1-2	TGTGCCAGCAGCTTAGAAGGTCAGGGGAACTATGGCTACACCTTC	CASSLEGQGNYGYTF
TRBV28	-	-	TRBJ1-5	TGTGCCAGCAGTTTATCGATCATTAGCAATCAGCCCCAGCATTTT	CASSLSIISNQPQHF
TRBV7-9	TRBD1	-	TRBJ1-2	TGTGCCAGCACCCCAGGGGGGAAGTATGGCTACACCTTC	CASTPGGKYGYTF
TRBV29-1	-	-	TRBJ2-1	TGCAGCGCCTGGACGAGCGGCTACAATGAGCAGTTCTTC	CSAWTSGYNEQFF
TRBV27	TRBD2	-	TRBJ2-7	TGTGCCAGCAGTCCCCTACCCCGCGGAGCGGGGGGCCCGGTACCCTACGAGCAGTACTTC	CASSPLPRGAGGPVPYEQYF
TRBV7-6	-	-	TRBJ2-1	TGTGCCAGCACCTCCCCTGGCCTTTACAATGAGCAGTTCTTC	CASTSPGLYNEQFF
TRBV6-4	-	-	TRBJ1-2	TGTGCCAGCACGAAGACAGGTGCTAACTATGGCTACACCTTC	CASTKTGANYGYTF
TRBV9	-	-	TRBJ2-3	TGTGCCAGCAGCTCTAGGGGGGCATCCACAGATACGCAGTATTTT	CASSSRGASTDTQYF
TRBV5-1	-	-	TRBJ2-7	TGCGCCAGCAGCGAGACTAGCTACGAGCAGTACTTC	CASSETSYEQYF
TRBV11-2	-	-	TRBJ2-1	TGTGCCAGCAGCTCCCTCGAGGGGCAGTACAATGAGCAGTTCTTC	CASSSLEGQYNEQFF
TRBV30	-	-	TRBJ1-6	TGTGCCTGGACCGAAGGGGCCTATAATTCACCCCTCCACTTT	CAWTEGAYNSPLHF
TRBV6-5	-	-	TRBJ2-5	TGTGCCAGCAGTTACTGGGGCGGAAGCCAAGAGACCCAGTACTTC	CASSYWGGSQETQYF
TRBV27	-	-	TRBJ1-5	TGTGCCAGCAGTTTATCAGGGGATCAGCCCCAGCATTTT	CASSLSGDQPQHF
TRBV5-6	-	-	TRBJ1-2	TGTGCCAGCAGCCCGGGAGGGGGACGTGGCTACACCTTC	CASSPGGGRGYTF
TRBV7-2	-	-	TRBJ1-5	TGTGCCAGCAGCTTATGGACAGCCAGCAATCAGCCCCAGCATTTT	CASSLWTASNQPQHF
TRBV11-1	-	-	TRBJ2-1	TGTGCCAGCAGCTTATCGGCCCACTTCTCCTACAATGAGCAGTTCTTC	CASSLSAHFSYNEQFF
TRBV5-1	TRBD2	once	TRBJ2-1	TGCGCCAGCAGCGCCAGCGGGGGGACTTACAATGAGCAGTTCTTC	CASSASGGTYNEQFF
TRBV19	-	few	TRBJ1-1	TGTGCCAGTAGCCCGGACAGATATGAAGCTTTCTTT	CASSPDRYEAFF
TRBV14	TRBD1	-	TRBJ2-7	TGTGCCAGCAGCTACGGGACAGATTACTCCTACGAGCAGTACTTC	CASSYGTDYSYEQYF
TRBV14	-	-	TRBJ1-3	TGTGCCAGCAGCTTGCCATGGGACCGCTCTGGAAACACCATATATTTT	CASSLPWDRSGNTIYF
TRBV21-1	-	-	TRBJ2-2	TGTGCCAGCAGCAAAGCCCCTAGCGGGAACACCGGGGAGCTGTTTTTT	CASSKAPSGNTGELFF
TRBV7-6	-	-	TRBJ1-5	TGTGCCAGCAGCCCCACAGGGAATCAGCCCCAGCATTTT	CASSPTGNQPQHF
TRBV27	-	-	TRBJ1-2	TGTGCCAGCAGTTTAAGTGGACGGCGGGGCTACACCTTC	CASSLSGRRGYTF
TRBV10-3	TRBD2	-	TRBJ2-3	TGTGCCATCAGTAGCGGGAGCAAGGCAGATACGCAGTATTTT	CAISSGSKADTQYF
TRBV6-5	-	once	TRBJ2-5	TGTGCCAGCAGTTACTCATTCGGTAGTCAAGAGACCCAGTACTTC	CASSYSFGSQETQYF
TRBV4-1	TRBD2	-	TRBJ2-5	TGCGCCAGCAGCCAGTATGAAGCGGGAGCCGGGGGAGAGACCCAGTACTTC	CASSQYEAGAGGETQYF
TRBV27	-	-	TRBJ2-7	TGTGCCAGCACCAAGGGTAGCTCCTACGAGCAGTACTTC	CASTKGSSYEQYF
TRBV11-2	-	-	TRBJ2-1	TGTGCCAGCAGCTTCGTCTGGGATGAGCAGTTCTTC	CASSFVWDEQFF
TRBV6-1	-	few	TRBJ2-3	TGTGCCATCACAAGGGTGTGGAGCACAGATACGCAGTATTTT	CAITRVWSTDTQYF
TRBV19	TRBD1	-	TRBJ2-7	TGTGCCAGTAGTACGGGGACAGCCTACTACGAGCAGTACTTC	CASSTGTAYYEQYF
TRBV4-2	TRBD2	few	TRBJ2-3	TGTGCCAGCAGCACACCCCAGGACGGGGCGGGAGGGCCGGCAGATACGCAGTATTTT	CASSTPQDGAGGPADTQYF
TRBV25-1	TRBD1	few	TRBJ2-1	TGTGCCAGCAGTGACCCAAGACAGGGGGCGTACAATGAGCAGTTCTTC	CASSDPRQGAYNEQFF
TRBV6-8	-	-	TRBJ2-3	TGTGCCAGCAGTCCACAGGGTCCTATTTCTAGCACAGATACGCAGTATTTT	CASSPQGPISSTDTQYF
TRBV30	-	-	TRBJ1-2	TGTGCCTGGAGTGCCACTTGGACCGGCGGCTACACCTTC	CAWSATWTGGYTF
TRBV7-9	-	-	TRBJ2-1	TGTGCCAGCAGCTCCGCCCCGGGTGAGCCGCTATCCTACAATGAGCAGTTCTTC	CASSSAPGEPLSYNEQFF
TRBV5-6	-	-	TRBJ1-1	TGTGCCAGCAGCTTGAGGCCAGTCCTGAACACTGAAGCTTTCTTT	CASSLRPVLNTEAFF
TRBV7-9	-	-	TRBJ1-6	TGTGCCAGCAGCTTAGATCAGGGATATAATTCACCCCTCCACTTT	CASSLDQGYNSPLHF
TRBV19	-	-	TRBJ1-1	TGTGCCAGTAGGACGAGTCGGCCCGAAGCTTTCTTT	CASRTSRPEAFF
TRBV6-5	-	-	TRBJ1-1	TGTGCCAGCAGGACCGGGGGGAACACTGAAGCTTTCTTT	CASRTGGNTEAFF
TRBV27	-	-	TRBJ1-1	TGTGCCAGCAGTTTAATAGGGAACACTGAAGCTTTCTTT	CASSLIGNTEAFF
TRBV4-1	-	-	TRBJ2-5	TGCGCCAGCAGCCCAGGAGACGTAAATTGGGAGACCCAGTACTTC	CASSPGDVNWETQYF
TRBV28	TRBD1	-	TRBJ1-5	TGTGCCAGCAGTTGGGACAGTTTGACTCAGCCCCAGCATTTT	CASSWDSLTQPQHF
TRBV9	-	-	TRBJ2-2	TGTGCCAGCAGCGTTGGGCGGGGTGGGAACACCGGGGAGCTGTTTTTT	CASSVGRGGNTGELFF
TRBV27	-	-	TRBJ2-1	TGTGCCAGCAGTTTAACAGGGTTCTACAATGAGCAGTTCTTC	CASSLTGFYNEQFF
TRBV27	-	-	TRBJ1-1	TGTGCCAGCAGAGTACAGCGAAACACTGAAGCTTTCTTT	CASRVQRNTEAFF
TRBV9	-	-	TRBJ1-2	TGTGCCAGCAGCGTAGGGCCTTATGGCTACACCTTC	CASSVGPYGYTF
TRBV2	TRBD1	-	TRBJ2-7	TGTGCCAGCCGAGAACCAGGGACAGCCTACGAGCAGTACTTC	CASREPGTAYEQYF
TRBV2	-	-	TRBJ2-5	TGTGCCAGCATGAGCTCCGGAGGAGAGACCCAGTACTTC	CASMSSGGETQYF
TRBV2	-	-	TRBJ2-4	TGTGCCAGCAGTGGCTCGACATTAGCCAAAAACATTCAGTACTTC	CASSGSTLAKNIQYF
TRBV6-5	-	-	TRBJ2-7	TGTGCCAGCAGTTACCAGGGAGGTATAGGCGAGCAGTACTTC	CASSYQGGIGEQYF
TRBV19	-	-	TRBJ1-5	TGTGCCAGTAGTAATTGGGGAGACAGCCAGGGACTTATTAGCAATCAGCCCCAGCATTTT	CASSNWGDSQGLISNQPQHF
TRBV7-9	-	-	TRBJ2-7	TGTGCCAGCAGCTTAGTTGCCGAGGGGCGCGAGCAGTACTTC	CASSLVAEGREQYF
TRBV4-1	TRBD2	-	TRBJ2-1	TGCGCCAGCAGCCAAGAACTAGCGGAATACAATGAGCAGTTCTTC	CASSQELAEYNEQFF
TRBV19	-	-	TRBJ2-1	TGTGCCAGTAGTTTCGATACAATGAGCGAGCAGTTCTTC	CASSFDTMSEQFF